This TCR beta chain appears in the sequencing data of a study of T cells in Graves' hyperthyroidism and ophthalmopathy. Researchers amplified the TCR beta CDR3 regions from RNA transcripts. The study used the HTBI primer set for a first-round RT-PCR of the TCR CDR3. In TCRdb, the multiplex PCR reads were re-called with MiXCR into one record per CDR3 protein. Of about 640,000 distinct CDR3 sequences listed, under 25% are singletons. V was pared by 6 bases and J by 6 bases, with 9 bases between. The CDR3 consists of 11 residues. The germline CDR1 and CDR2 sequences are MDHEN and SYDVKM. This TCR was sampled from a man aged 25-45 years with Graves' ophthalmopathy. The sample was blood. This rearrangement joins TRBV28 to TRBJ2-7, with D uncertain. The CDR3 loop reads CASSVNVEQYF. The CDR3 coding sequence is TGTGCCAGCAGCGTCAATGTCGAGCAGTACTTC.